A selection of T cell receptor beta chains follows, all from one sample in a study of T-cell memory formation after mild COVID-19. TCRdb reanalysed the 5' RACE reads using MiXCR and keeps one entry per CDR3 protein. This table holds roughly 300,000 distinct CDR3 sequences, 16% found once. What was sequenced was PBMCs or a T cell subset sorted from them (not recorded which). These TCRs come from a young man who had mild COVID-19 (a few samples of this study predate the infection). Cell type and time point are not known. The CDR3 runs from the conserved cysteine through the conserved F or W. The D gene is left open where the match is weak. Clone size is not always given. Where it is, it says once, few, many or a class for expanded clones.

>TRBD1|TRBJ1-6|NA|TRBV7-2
CASSSMPGQNSPLHF
TGTGCCAGCAGCTCAATGCCGGGACAGAATTCACCCCTCCACTTT
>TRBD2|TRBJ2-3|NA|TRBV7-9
CASRVTSGASTDTQYF
TGTGCCAGCAGGGTAACTAGCGGGGCAAGCACAGATACGCAGTATTTT
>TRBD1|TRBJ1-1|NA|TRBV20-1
CSVQGDTEAFF
TGCAGTGTGCAGGGGGACACTGAAGCTTTCTTT
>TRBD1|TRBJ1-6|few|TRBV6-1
CASSGGQATGALHF
TGTGCCAGCAGTGGGGGACAGGCGACCGGGGCCCTCCACTTT
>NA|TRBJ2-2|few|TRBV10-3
CAVTGTGELFF
TGTGCCGTGACAGGAACCGGGGAGCTGTTTTTT
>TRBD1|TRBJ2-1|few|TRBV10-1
CAATQDRVNEQFF
TGCGCCGCAACTCAGGACAGGGTGAATGAGCAGTTCTTC
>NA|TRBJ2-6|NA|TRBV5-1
CASSGSSGANVLTF
TGCGCCAGCAGCGGGAGCTCTGGGGCCAACGTCCTGACTTTC
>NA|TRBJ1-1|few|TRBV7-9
CASSPPRTSRTEAFF
TGTGCCAGCAGCCCACCTCGGACGAGCAGGACTGAAGCTTTCTTT
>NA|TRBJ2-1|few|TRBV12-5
CASGLGRAAGPYNEQFF
TGTGCTAGTGGTTTGGGGCGGGCAGCCGGCCCCTACAATGAGCAGTTCTTC
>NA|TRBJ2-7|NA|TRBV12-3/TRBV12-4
CASSPPGRNYEQYF
TGTGCCAGCAGCCCCCCGGGCAGAAACTACGAGCAGTACTTC
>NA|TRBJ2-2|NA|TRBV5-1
CASSPVGGELFF
TGCGCCAGCAGCCCCGTCGGCGGGGAGCTGTTTTTT
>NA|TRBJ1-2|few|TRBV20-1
CSAPPGTGLYGYTF
TGCAGTGCGCCGCCGGGGACGGGATTGTATGGCTACACCTTC
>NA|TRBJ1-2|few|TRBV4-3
CASSQEPPGPHYGYTF
TGCGCCAGCAGCCAAGAACCCCCAGGGCCCCACTATGGCTACACCTTC
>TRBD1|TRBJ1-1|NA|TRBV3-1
CASRHTGGTEAFF
TGTGCCAGCAGACATACAGGGGGCACTGAAGCTTTCTTT
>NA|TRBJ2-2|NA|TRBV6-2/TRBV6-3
CASSYPLTGELFF
TGTGCCAGCAGTTACCCGCTTACCGGGGAGCTGTTTTTT
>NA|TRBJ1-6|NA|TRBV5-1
CASSLFGTQGNSPLHF
TGCGCCAGCAGCTTGTTCGGCACCCAAGGGAATTCACCCCTCCACTTT
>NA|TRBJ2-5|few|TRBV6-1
CASSETWLEYF
TGTGCCAGCAGTGAAACATGGTTGGAGTACTTC
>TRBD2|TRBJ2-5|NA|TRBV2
CASGRGGKETQYF
TGTGCCAGCGGCCGCGGGGGGAAAGAGACCCAGTACTTC
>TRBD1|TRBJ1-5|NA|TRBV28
CASSMDRGNQPQHF
TGTGCCAGCAGTATGGACAGGGGTAATCAGCCCCAGCATTTT
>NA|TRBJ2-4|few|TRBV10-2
CASRPRGLAKNIQYF
TGCGCCAGCAGACCGCGGGGGCTAGCCAAAAACATTCAGTACTTC
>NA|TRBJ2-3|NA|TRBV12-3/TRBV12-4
CASSWGLAAADTQYF
TGTGCCAGCAGTTGGGGACTGGCGGCGGCAGATACGCAGTATTTT
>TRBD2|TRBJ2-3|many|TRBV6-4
CASSGGGASTDTQYF
TGTGCCAGCAGTGGCGGGGGGGCCAGCACAGATACGCAGTATTTT
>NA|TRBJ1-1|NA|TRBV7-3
CASSLSPGREAFF
TGTGCCAGCAGCTTATCCCCCGGCAGGGAAGCTTTCTTT
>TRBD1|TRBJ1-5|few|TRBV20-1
CSASGQANQPQHF
TGCAGTGCTAGCGGACAGGCCAATCAGCCCCAGCATTTT
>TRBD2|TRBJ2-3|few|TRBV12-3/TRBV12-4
CASSLRRGTTDTQYF
TGTGCCAGCAGTTTACGGCGGGGGACCACAGATACGCAGTATTTT
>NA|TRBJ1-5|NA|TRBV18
CASSLEQGSNQPQHF
TGTGCCAGCTCCCTAGAACAGGGAAGCAATCAGCCCCAGCATTTT
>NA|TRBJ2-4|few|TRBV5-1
CASSLGDLIKNIQYF
TGCGCCAGCAGCTTGGGGGACTTAATAAAAAACATTCAGTACTTC
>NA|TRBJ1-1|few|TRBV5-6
CASSPRFAMDTEAFF
TGTGCCAGCAGCCCACGTTTTGCTATGGACACTGAAGCTTTCTTT